This T cell receptor beta chain was captured in a study of shared clonotypes between healthy human individuals. Between the trimmed V and J ends, which lost 0 bases and 0 bases, there was a span of 9 bases. The CDR3 length is 17 residues. Germline V lookup: CDR1 SGHAT, CDR2 FQNNGV. Clones were read by immunoSEQ multiplex PCR, and TCRdb kept only the in-frame ones, dropping some. The sample records millions of clones, roughly 94% being singletons. The sequencing input was naive CD4+ T cells sorted from blood. As to subset: CD45RA+ positively selected. The chain employs TRBV11-2 and TRBJ1-6, with a weak D call TRBD1 (5 bases). The clonotype comes from a man aged 18 to 29 in good health. In nucleotides, the CDR3 is TGTGCCAGCAGCTTAGAGGGACCGAGCTCCTATAATTCACCCCTCCACTTT. This gives the protein CASSLEGPSSYNSPLHF.